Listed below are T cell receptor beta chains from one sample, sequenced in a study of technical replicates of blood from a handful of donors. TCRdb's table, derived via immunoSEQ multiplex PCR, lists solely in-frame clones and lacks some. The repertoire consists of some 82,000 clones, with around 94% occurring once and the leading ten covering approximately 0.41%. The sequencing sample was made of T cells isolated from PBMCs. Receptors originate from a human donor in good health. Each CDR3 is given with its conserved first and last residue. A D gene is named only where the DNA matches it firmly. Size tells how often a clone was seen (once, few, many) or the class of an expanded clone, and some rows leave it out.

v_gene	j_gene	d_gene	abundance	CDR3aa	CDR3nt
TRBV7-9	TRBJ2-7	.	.	CASSSNLGLRGSEQYF	TGTGCCAGCAGCTCCAATCTTGGGTTAAGGGGGTCCGAGCAGTACTTC
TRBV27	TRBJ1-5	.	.	CASSFTGSNQPQHF	TGTGCCAGCAGTTTTACAGGCTCTAATCAGCCCCAGCATTTT
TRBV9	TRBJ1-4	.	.	CASSKRVSEKLFF	TGTGCCAGCAGTAAGCGGGTTAGCGAAAAACTGTTTTTT
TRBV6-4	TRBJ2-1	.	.	CASSRLARNEQFF	TGTGCCAGCAGTCGCTTGGCCAGGAATGAGCAGTTCTTC
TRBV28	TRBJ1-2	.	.	CASSLSGFKTAEGDYGYTF	TGTGCCAGCAGTTTATCCGGTTTCAAGACAGCGGAGGGTGACTATGGCTACACCTTC
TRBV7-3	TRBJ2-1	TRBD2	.	CASSLLAGVGNEQFF	TGTGCCAGCAGCCTTTTAGCGGGAGTAGGCAATGAGCAGTTCTTC
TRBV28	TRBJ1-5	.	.	CASSTRGAIQPQHF	TGTGCCAGCAGCACACGGGGGGCTATCCAGCCCCAGCATTTT
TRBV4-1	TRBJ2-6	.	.	CASSQDFLSSGANVLTF	TGCGCCAGCAGCCAAGATTTTCTGAGCTCTGGGGCCAACGTCCTGACTTTC
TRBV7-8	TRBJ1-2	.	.	CASSLDRNGYGYTF	TGTGCCAGCAGCTTAGACAGAAATGGCTATGGCTACACCTTC
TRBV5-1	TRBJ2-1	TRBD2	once	CASSPSGSWYNEQFF	TGCGCCAGCAGCCCCAGCGGGAGCTGGTACAATGAGCAGTTCTTC
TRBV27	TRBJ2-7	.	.	CASSSTRMSYEQYF	TGTGCCAGCAGTTCAACTAGGATGTCCTACGAGCAGTACTTC
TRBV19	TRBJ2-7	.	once	CASSIQGREDEQYF	TGTGCCAGTAGTATTCAGGGCAGGGAAGACGAGCAGTACTTC
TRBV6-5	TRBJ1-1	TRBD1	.	CASRDRAGRDTEAFF	TGTGCCAGCAGGGACAGGGCGGGAAGGGACACTGAAGCTTTCTTT
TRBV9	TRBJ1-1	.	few	CASSVSPQGNTEAFF	TGTGCCAGCAGCGTTAGTCCCCAGGGGAACACTGAAGCTTTCTTT
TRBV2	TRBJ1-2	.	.	CASMGPGYTF	TGTGCCAGCATGGGGCCGGGCTACACCTTC
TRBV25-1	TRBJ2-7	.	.	CASSEVSLEQYF	TGTGCCAGCAGTGAAGTCTCTCTTGAGCAGTACTTC
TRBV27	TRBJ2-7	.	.	CASSSGVGVYEQYF	TGTGCCAGCAGTTCAGGGGTGGGGGTTTACGAGCAGTACTTC
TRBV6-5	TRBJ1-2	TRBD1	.	CASSYTRDRRYGYTF	TGTGCCAGCAGTTACACCCGGGACAGGAGATATGGCTACACCTTC
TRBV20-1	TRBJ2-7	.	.	CSARFRGEQYF	TGCAGTGCTAGGTTTCGAGGAGAGCAGTACTTC
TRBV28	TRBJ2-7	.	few	CASSPSIFEQYF	TGTGCCAGCAGCCCCTCTATATTCGAGCAGTACTTC
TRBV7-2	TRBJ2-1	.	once	CASSLARTYYNEQFF	TGTGCCAGCAGCTTAGCCAGGACTTACTACAATGAGCAGTTCTTC
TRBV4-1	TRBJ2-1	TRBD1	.	CASSYEDRVNEQFF	TGCGCCAGCAGCTACGAGGACAGGGTGAATGAGCAGTTCTTC
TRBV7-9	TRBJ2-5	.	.	CASRRDSTEETQYF	TGTGCCAGCAGAAGGGACTCGACGGAAGAGACCCAGTACTTC
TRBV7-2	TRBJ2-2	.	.	CASSLVSQVAGELFF	TGTGCCAGCAGCTTAGTCTCACAGGTCGCCGGGGAGCTGTTTTTT